The 24 T cell receptor beta chains in this list originate from one sample, sequenced in a study of T cell responses to AZD1222 COVID-19 vaccine. Clones were sequenced by immunoSEQ multiplex PCR, and TCRdb holds only the in-frame ones, with some missing. The table shows 110,000 to 150,000 clones, with over 75% occurring only once. The material was peripheral blood, obtained on day 0 of AZD1222 vaccination. The receptors shown here come from an adult in good health.

The chain combines TRBV7-9 with TRBJ1-1; 9 positions match TRBD1. The V and J ends lost 6 bases and 0 bases, in that order; junction bases with no gene match: 8. The CDR3 sequence is 16 residues long. Looked up from germline, CDR1 is SEHNR and CDR2 is FQNEAQ (reference sequence). Here the CDR3 reads CASRLRDRDLNTEAFF. CDR3 nucleotides: TGTGCCAGCAGACTCCGGGACAGGGACTTGAACACTGAAGCTTTCTTT.

V and J are TRBV5-1 and TRBJ1-4; tentative D call: TRBD1 (5 bases). Germline V gives CDR1 SGHRS, CDR2 YFSETQ. The CDR3 is 13 amino acids. V lost 3 bases and J lost 7, with 10 bases in between. CDR3 bases: TGCGCCAGCAGCTCGCAGGGTGGTGAAAAACTGTTTTTT. Translated, it gives CASSSQGGEKLFF.

The V and J genes are TRBV6-5 and TRBJ1-1; no clear D. CDR3 length equals 14 residues. Per germline, CDR1 MNHEY and CDR2 SVGAGI. The germline V and J ends were trimmed by 6 bases and 1 base, with 12 bases remaining between them. The CDR3: CASSPILSNTEAFF. CDR3 nucleotide sequence: TGTGCCAGCAGCCCAATACTGTCGAACACTGAAGCTTTCTTT.

The V and J genes are TRBV18 and TRBJ1-1; possibly TRBD1 for D (5 bases). The CDR3 consists of 16 residues. V was trimmed by 3 bases and J by 0 bases, leaving 14 bases between them. Germline V lookup: CDR1 KGHSH, CDR2 LQKENI. CDR3 loop: CASSPQTQGMNTEAFF. Here the CDR3 DNA reads TGTGCCAGCTCACCCCAGACCCAGGGAATGAACACTGAAGCTTTCTTT.

This chain links TRBV6-5 with TRBJ1-1, with 7 nucleotides matching TRBD1. Germline V gives CDR1 MNHEY, CDR2 SVGAGI. V shed 6 bases and J 0 bases; nucleotides not matched to a gene: 7. The CDR3 has 15 residues. CDR3 nucleotides: TGTGCCAGCAGCCAACAGGGGAGCCTGAACACTGAAGCTTTCTTT. Its translation is CASSQQGSLNTEAFF.

The V call is TRBV6-5, the J call TRBJ2-2; a weak D match, TRBD2 (5 bases). The CDR3 extends over 14 amino acids. V was shortened by 5 bases and J by 5 bases, with 12 bases between the two germline ends. Per the germline V gene, CDR1 is MNHEY and CDR2 is SVGAGI. The CDR3 region has the DNA TGTGCCAGCAGTCCCGACTACTTTACCGGGGAGCTGTTTTTT. It translates to CASSPDYFTGELFF.

The rearrangement links TRBV5-4 to TRBJ2-3, with D uncertain. The V end was cut by 1 base, the J end by 2 bases, with 20 bases between. Per the germline V gene, CDR1 is SGHNT and CDR2 is YYREEE (reference sequence). This CDR3 is built from 18 residues. DNA for the CDR3: TGTGCCAGCAGCTTGTTTCCTAATCCGTCGGCGTCCACAGATACGCAGTATTTT. This translates into CASSLFPNPSASTDTQYF.

This chain's CDR3 is CASAEGVGDEKLFF. In DNA, the CDR3 is TGTGCTAGTGCCGAGGGGGTAGGAGATGAAAAACTGTTTTTT. This chain links TRBV12-5 with TRBJ1-4, with D perhaps matching TRBD1 (6 bases). Germline V gives CDR1 LGHNT, CDR2 FRNRAP. CDR3 length: 14 amino acids. Trimming took 7 bases from V and 6 from J, leaving 15 bases between them. The complete variable domain, with remaining parts taken from reference TRBV12-5 and TRBJ1-4, reads DARVTQTPRHKVTEMGQEVTMRCQPILGHNTVFWYRQTMMQGLELLAYFRNRAPLDDSGMPKDRFSAEMPDATLATLKIQPSEPRDSAVYFCASAEGVGDEKLFFGSGTQLSVL.

The chain's CDR3 is CASSIASSSYNEQFF. The DNA of the CDR3 is TGTGCCAGTAGTATAGCTTCCAGCTCCTACAATGAGCAGTTCTTC. The rearrangement links TRBV19 to TRBJ2-1; D gene ambiguous. The CDR3 is made up of 15 amino acids. V lost 1 base, J lost 0 bases, and 7 bases lay in between. Germline CDR1 and CDR2: LNHDA and SQIVND (reference sequence).

This chain uses TRBV9 with TRBJ1-1; TRBD1 matches at 8 bases. The CDR3 is 15 residues long. Germline CDR1 reads SGDLS; CDR2 reads YYNGEE. J was trimmed by 8 bases and V by 0 bases; bases with no gene match: 9. The CDR3 here is CASSVEGMTGEEAFF. CDR3 nucleotide sequence: TGTGCCAGCAGCGTAGAGGGAATGACAGGGGAGGAAGCTTTCTTT.

The CDR3 loop is CASSLGNTIYF. CDR3 nucleotides: TGTGCCAGCAGTTTGGGGAACACCATATATTTT. The rearrangement links TRBV7-9 to TRBJ1-3, with D uncertain. CDR1 is SEHNR, CDR2 FQNEAQ, per germline (reference sequence). The CDR3 loop spans 11 amino acids. Trimming shortened V by 6 bases and J by 7 bases, and 7 bases separated the two germline ends.

V and J are TRBV9 and TRBJ2-2, with 8 nucleotides matching TRBD2. CDR3 length: 14 residues. V gave up 4 bases and J gave up 9 bases; unmatched junction bases: 8. Germline CDR1 reads SGDLS; CDR2 reads YYNGEE. CDR3 sequence reads: CASSQTSAFRELFF. The DNA of the CDR3 is TGTGCCAGCAGCCAGACTAGCGCCTTCCGGGAGCTGTTTTTT.

The chain employs TRBV4-1 and TRBJ2-3, with TRBD2 identical over 9 bases. The CDR3 is made up of 17 amino acids. The germline V gene encodes CDR1 MGHRA and CDR2 YSYEKL. The ends lost 0 bases at V and 2 bases at J; junction bases unmatched: 6. CDR3 sequence (DNA): TGCGCCAGCAGCCAAGATCGACTAGCGGAGCTCACAGATACGCAGTATTTT. Amino acid sequence: CASSQDRLAELTDTQYF.

The V gene is TRBV5-5, the J gene TRBJ1-4; perhaps TRBD1 as D (5 bases). Germline V gene data show CDR1 as SGHKS and CDR2 as YYEKEE (reference sequence). V was pared by 4 bases and J by 0 bases, with 13 bases between. This CDR3 is built from 16 residues. For the CDR3, the DNA is TGTGCCAGCAGCCGACAGCGCCTTACAACTAATGAAAAACTGTTTTTT. Its translation is CASSRQRLTTNEKLFF.

The rearrangement uses TRBV5-4 and TRBJ2-1; D unresolved. V lost 1 base, J lost 0 bases, and 8 bases lay in between. The CDR3 consists of 15 residues. Germline lookup yields CDR1 SGHNT and CDR2 YYREEE (reference sequence). CDR3 loop: CASSLRASSYNEQFF. CDR3 sequence (DNA): TGTGCCAGCAGCTTGCGGGCCAGCTCCTACAATGAGCAGTTCTTC.

V usage is TRBV3-1 (or the pseudogene TRBV3-2) and J usage is TRBJ1-5, with D unclear. V was trimmed by 3 bases and J by 0 bases, leaving 9 bases between them. Germline V lookup: CDR1 LGHDT, CDR2 YNNKEL (reference sequence). CDR3 length: 15 amino acids. CDR3 DNA: TGTGCCAGCAGCCAGAGCGGAGATAGCAATCAGCCCCAGCATTTT. Its translation is CASSQSGDSNQPQHF.

V is TRBV29-1 and J is TRBJ2-1; D perhaps matches TRBD2 (5 bases). V lost 7 bases and J lost 3, with 13 bases in between. CDR3 length: 13 amino acids. Germline V CDR1 and CDR2: SQVTM, ANQGSEA. The CDR3 region has the DNA TGCAGCGGGATTTCCGGGAACTACAATGAGCAGTTCTTC. This sequence encodes CSGISGNYNEQFF.

The V call is TRBV6-1, the J call TRBJ2-1; 8 bases match TRBD1. V was pared by 4 bases and J by 3 bases, with 20 bases of the junction left unmatched. Germline V CDR1 and CDR2: MNHNS, SASEGT. This CDR3 region has 20 residues. The CDR3 is CASSVGTGTGRVGNYNEQFF. In DNA form, the CDR3 reads TGTGCCAGCAGTGTGGGTACCGGGACAGGCCGAGTAGGAAACTACAATGAGCAGTTCTTC.

V gene TRBV7-9 combines with J gene TRBJ1-5; D is perhaps TRBD1 (5 bases). Germline V gives CDR1 SEHNR, CDR2 FQNEAQ (reference sequence). The CDR3 contains 14 residues. V was cut by 5 bases and J by 7 bases, with 15 bases left in between. This chain's CDR3 is CASSPLQEGQPQHF. In nucleotides, the CDR3 is TGTGCCAGCAGCCCGCTACAGGAAGGGCAGCCCCAGCATTTT. The full variable domain, with the rest looked up from reference TRBV7-9 and TRBJ1-5, is DTGVSQNPRHKITKRGQNVTFRCDPISEHNRLYWYRQTLGQGPEFLTYFQNEAQLEKSRLLSDRFSAERPKGSFSTLEIQRTEQGDSAMYLCASSPLQEGQPQHFGDGTRLSIL.

The rearrangement uses TRBV19 and TRBJ1-2; 7 positions match TRBD1. V shed 5 bases, J shed 4 bases, and the junction held 7 bases outside the gene matches. The CDR3 length is 14 residues. Germline V gene data show CDR1 as LNHDA and CDR2 as SQIVND (reference sequence). CDR3 sequence: CASSSWDSRYGYTF. The CDR3 DNA is TGTGCCAGTAGTTCTTGGGACAGCCGCTATGGCTACACCTTC.

This chain uses TRBV27 with TRBJ2-1; TRBD1 agrees at 7 bases. CDR1 and CDR2 from the germline V gene are MNHEY and SMNVEV (reference sequence). V trimming: 6 bases; J trimming: 9 bases; junction bases outside the gene matches: 8. The CDR3 is 13 residues long. The CDR3 spells CASRRNRGSEQFF. CDR3 nucleotide sequence: TGTGCCAGCAGGAGGAACAGGGGTAGTGAGCAGTTCTTC.

The rearrangement links TRBV6-5 to TRBJ2-7; no reliable D call. The CDR3 spans 14 residues. V lost 8 bases to trimming and J lost 3 bases, with 17 bases between them. Germline V gives CDR1 MNHEY, CDR2 SVGAGI. The CDR3 sequence is CASRSIGAGYEQYF. CDR3 DNA: TGTGCCAGCCGATCTATCGGCGCCGGCTACGAGCAGTACTTC.

The chain joins TRBV19 to TRBJ1-1; D is ambiguous. The CDR3 consists of 13 residues. Trimming removed 5 bases from V and 5 bases from J, with 12 bases in between. Germline V gene lookup returns CDR1 LNHDA and CDR2 SQIVND (reference sequence). In DNA form, the CDR3 reads TGTGCCAGTAGTGGGCGGAGTCAGACTGAAGCTTTCTTT. Protein sequence: CASSGRSQTEAFF.

This clone was detected only a few times. The chain joins TRBV3-1 (or the pseudogene TRBV3-2) to TRBJ2-4; the D is unclear. The V and J ends lost 6 bases and 8 bases respectively, with 20 bases between them. This CDR3 has 15 amino acids. In germline, CDR1 is LGHDT, CDR2 YNNKEL (reference sequence). CDR3 sequence reads: CASSFTRWSSDIQYF. DNA for the CDR3: TGTGCCAGCAGTTTTACTCGGTGGTCCTCGGACATTCAGTACTTC.